This TCR beta chain was documented in a study of CD49a tissue-resident CD8 T cells in human skin listed by TCRdb under 2017. Broadly, across the study: Subsets of tissue-resident memory CD8+ T cells in human skin, defined by their expression of CD49a, CD69 and CD103, were what the study examined.

The CDR3 has 15 amino acids, counting the end cysteine and phenylalanine. Only the CDR3 region is kept as DNA, spanning 45 bases read in frame from base 1. Ends trimmed: V by 5 bases, J by 3 bases; bases unmatched to a gene: 9. CDR1 SGHVS and CDR2 FNYEAQ are derived from the germline V gene. Libraries were made using the immunoSEQ multiplex PCR assay. As for the original processing: How frequently each TCR V beta family was used was compared between the sorted CD8+ T cell populations from blood, dermis and epidermis. This immuneACCESS table, as held by TCRdb, lists in-frame sequences with V and J called but not all clones. Of the missing ones, under half trace to an unresolved V gene in checked studies; the others have no known cause. Clone size and V and J calls were adopted from that table, with D and trimming inferred from the DNA. Present in this sample are fewer than 950 clones, about 76% of which were seen just once. The ten largest clones represent under 15% of the sample.

For a few healthy donors, CD8+ T cells were sorted from blood, dermis and epidermis, and the TCR beta CDR3 regions of these cells were analysed. Both blood and skin samples were provided by each TCR-sequenced donor, and all TCR-sequenced donors were healthy individuals. Sorting was used to isolate CD8+ T cell populations ahead of TCR beta sequencing. About this clone itself: The clone's antigen remains unknown. Per-base quality was not reported, and no clone a single base away is much larger than it.

The rearrangement combines TRBV7-6 with TRBJ1-1, with 7 bases matching TRBD1. This sequence was found in a human donor in good health. Sequenced material: CLA- CD8+ effector memory T cells sorted from blood. The CDR3 amino acid sequence is: CASSPTSTGYTEAFF. The DNA is as follows: TGTGCCAGCAGCCCCACATCGACAGGGTACACTGAAGCTTTCTTT.